These 28 T cell receptor beta chains were all obtained from the same sample, sequenced in a study of PD-1 blockade in classical Hodgkin lymphoma. TCRdb keeps only in-frame clones here, not all; method: immunoSEQ multiplex PCR. Here the sample spans 30,000 or so clones, approximately 92% being singletons. Each patient experienced a relapse that followed autologous stem cell transplantation, and brentuximab vedotin exposure varied. Isolation of CD4+ T cells from thawed PBMCs was performed by magnetic negative selection. Specimen: CD4+ T cells from blood, collected at baseline. The source of these receptors is a human donor with classical Hodgkin lymphoma.

This clone was counted a single time. The J gene is TRBJ2-3, the V gene TRBV7-7; 7 nucleotides match TRBD1. There are 14 residues in the CDR3. Germline loops: CDR1 SSHAT, CDR2 FNYEAQ (reference sequence). The V segment lost 5 bases and the J segment 2 bases; nucleotides outside the gene matches: 4. CDR3 sequence (DNA): TGTGCCAGCAGCCGGGACAGAGTCACAGATACGCAGTATTTT. It encodes CASSRDRVTDTQYF.

The chain carries TRBV5-1 and TRBJ2-6, with D possibly matching TRBD1 (7 bases). The V gene's germline CDR1 is SGHRS and CDR2 YFSETQ. The V end lost 1 base, the J end lost 2 bases, and 10 bases lay between the germline ends. This CDR3 is built from 16 residues. The CDR3 bases are TGCGCCAGCAGCTTGCCCAGGGGGGCTGGGGCCAACGTCCTGACTTTC. Encoded protein: CASSLPRGAGANVLTF.

The chain recombines TRBV5-1 with TRBJ2-5; 8 bases align to TRBD2. The junction had 6 bases not matched to a gene; V was cut back by 0 bases and J by 5 bases. The germline gives CDR1 SGHRS, CDR2 YFSETQ. The CDR3 loop spans 15 amino acids. DNA for the CDR3: TGCGCCAGCAGCTTGGGCGGGGGGCCAGCCGAGACCCAGTACTTC. Translation gives CASSLGGGPAETQYF.

The CDR3 sequence: CASSFGRRNSYEQYF. The DNA for the CDR3 is TGTGCCAGCAGCTTCGGTCGACGGAACTCCTACGAGCAGTACTTC. This chain links TRBV11-2 with TRBJ2-7; no clear D gene. Between the trimmed V and J ends, which lost 3 bases and 0 bases, there was a span of 12 bases. CDR1 SGHAT and CDR2 FQNNGV come from the germline V gene. CDR3 length: 15 amino acids.

Remarks on this clone: Other DNA variants within this sample encode the same CDR3. The chain recombines TRBV2 with TRBJ2-2, with 10 bases matching TRBD2. With V trimmed by 5 bases and J by 4 bases, 4 bases remained unmatched. The length of the CDR3 is 15 residues. CDR1 is SNHLY and CDR2 is FYNNEI in the germline V gene. The CDR3 nucleotides read TGTGCCAGCAGTAGGCTAGCGGGAGTCACCGGGGAGCTGTTTTTT. It is translated as CASSRLAGVTGELFF. Combining the CDR3 with reference TRBV2 and TRBJ2-2 gives the whole variable domain EPEVTQTPSHQVTQMGQEVILRCVPISNHLYFYWYRQILGQKVEFLVSFYNNEISEKSEIFDDQFSVERPDGSNFTLKIRSTKLEDSAMYFCASSRLAGVTGELFFGEGSRLTVL.

The V call is TRBV18, the J call TRBJ2-1, with 16 bases that match TRBD2. CDR1 KGHSH and CDR2 LQKENI come from the germline V gene. The V gene end was trimmed by 3 bases and the J gene end by 15 bases; junction bases not matched to a gene: 8. The CDR3 has 15 amino acids. DNA of the CDR3: TGTGCCAGCTCACCGGGACTAGCGGGAGGGCTCCAGGGGTTCTTC. It specifies CASSPGLAGGLQGFF.

V usage is TRBV5-4 and J usage is TRBJ2-3; no clear D. V gave up 1 base and J gave up 0 bases, with 9 bases separating them. CDR3 size: 15 residues. From germline, CDR1 is SGHNT and CDR2 YYREEE (reference sequence). CDR3 nucleotides: TGTGCCAGCAGCTTGATTATCAGTAGCACAGATACGCAGTATTTT. This sequence encodes CASSLIISSTDTQYF. Full variable domain (remainder filled in from reference TRBV5-4 and TRBJ2-3): ETGVTQSPTHLIKTRGQQVTLRCSSQSGHNTVSWYQQALGQGPQFIFQYYREEENGRGNFPPRFSGLQFPNYSSELNVNALELDDSALYLCASSLIISSTDTQYFGPGTRLTVL.

About this clone itself: One end of the junction is discordant with germline, which a read error may explain. The chain employs TRBV5-3 and TRBJ2-7; no definite D call. TRBV5-3 is noted as an ORF with a role that remains uncertain. The CDR3 extends over 8 amino acids. This CDR3 is CARSFGHF. The CDR3 nucleotides are TGTGCCAGAAGCTTTGGGCACTTC.

The CDR3 sequence: CATSSGRLNTEAFF. CDR3 nucleotides: TGTGCCACCTCCTCGGGCCGGTTGAACACTGAAGCTTTCTTT. The chain combines TRBV15 with TRBJ1-1; D is uncertain. Germline V gene sequence: CDR1 LNHNV, CDR2 YYDKDF (reference sequence). The CDR3 totals 14 residues. The germline V and J ends were trimmed by 8 bases and 0 bases, with 13 bases remaining between them.

This clone showed up just once. The V call is TRBV30, the J call TRBJ2-1; 10 bases align to TRBD2. The CDR3 runs to 15 residues. Trimming at V came to 2 bases and at J to 7 bases, leaving 8 bases not matched to a gene. The germline V gene encodes CDR1 GTSNPN and CDR2 SVGIG (reference sequence). The DNA of the CDR3 is TGTGCCTGGAGTAAAGCGGGAGGGGCTTTAAATGAGCAGTTCTTC. Translating it yields CAWSKAGGALNEQFF.

The genes are TRBV6-6 and TRBJ2-7; 7 bases line up with TRBD1. J was trimmed by 0 bases and V by 5 bases; bases with no gene match: 7. Germline CDR1 is MNHNY and CDR2 is SVGAGI (reference sequence). The CDR3 totals 15 residues. The CDR3 region has the DNA TGTGCCAGCAGTAAAACAGGGGCCAGCTCCTACGAGCAGTACTTC. This codes for CASSKTGASSYEQYF.

The chain carries TRBV21-1 and TRBJ1-2. TRBV21-1 is a pseudogene locus. This CDR3 is built from 16 residues. The CDR3 sequence is CASRPQPIKGRYGYTF. The CDR3 DNA reads as TGTGCCAGCAGACCGCAGCCTATCAAGGGCCGATATGGCTACACCTTC.

V is TRBV28 and J is TRBJ2-7; no clear D gene. From germline, CDR1 is MDHEN and CDR2 SYDVKM. Trimming took off 4 bases at V and 9 bases at J, with 10 bases between the two ends. The CDR3 has 11 residues. The CDR3 DNA sequence: TGTGCCAGCAGTTCGCTCCCTGTGCAGTACTTC. It specifies CASSSLPVQYF.

There are a few counts of this clone. The rearrangement joins TRBV7-8 to TRBJ1-2, with a weak D call TRBD1 (6 bases). This CDR3 contains 15 residues. V lost 4 bases and J 6 bases, leaving 18 bases between the germline ends. Germline loops: CDR1 SGHVS, CDR2 FQNEAQ. DNA of the CDR3: TGTGCCAGCAGCTCAGAACAGTGGGGGGCTGATGGCTACACCTTC. It yields the protein CASSSEQWGADGYTF.

V gene TRBV6-4 combines with J gene TRBJ2-7; D not certain. CDR1 is MRHNA and CDR2 is SNTAGT in the germline V gene. V lost 5 bases to trimming and J lost 0 bases, with 17 bases between them. The CDR3 consists of 16 residues. Written as DNA, the CDR3 is TGTGCCAGCAGTACCCCCGACCGTAAGTCCTCCTACGAGCAGTACTTC. It translates to CASSTPDRKSSYEQYF.

V is TRBV27 and J is TRBJ2-3; 14 bases map to TRBD2. Germline V gene lookup returns CDR1 MNHEY and CDR2 SMNVEV (reference sequence). J lost 6 bases, V lost 6 bases, and 14 bases had no gene match. This CDR3 contains 18 residues. The CDR3 sequence is CASSNSGTSGSIFDTQYF. As DNA, the CDR3 is TGTGCCAGCAGCAACTCCGGGACTAGCGGGAGTATCTTTGATACGCAGTATTTT.

The genes are TRBV11-2 and TRBJ2-3; D is undetermined. CDR1 and CDR2 (germline): SGHAT, FQNNGV. V was pared by 0 bases and J by 7 bases, with 5 bases between. The CDR3 runs 12 residues. The CDR3 reads CASSLEFNTQYF. DNA of the CDR3: TGTGCCAGCAGCTTAGAGTTTAATACGCAGTATTTT.

The chain is built from TRBV5-1 and TRBJ2-2; 8 bases map to TRBD2. The junction had 2 bases not matched to a gene; V was cut back by 2 bases and J by 5 bases. The CDR3 covers 14 residues. The germline CDR1 and CDR2 sequences are SGHRS and YFSETQ. CDR3 protein: CASSFGGRTGELFF. The CDR3 DNA sequence: TGCGCCAGCAGCTTTGGCGGGAGGACCGGGGAGCTGTTTTTT.

The V gene is TRBV28, the J gene TRBJ1-1, with a tentative D call TRBD1 (6 bases). Germline V lookup: CDR1 MDHEN, CDR2 SYDVKM. V lost 5 bases, J lost 4 bases, and 14 bases lay in between. The CDR3 sequence is 14 residues long. CDR3 residues: CASSDRLWGTEAFF. CDR3 in DNA: TGTGCCAGCAGTGACAGGTTGTGGGGCACTGAAGCTTTCTTT.

The rearrangement links TRBV18 to TRBJ2-7; TRBD2 agrees at 12 bases. The CDR3 extends over 15 amino acids. J lost 3 bases, V lost 3 bases, and 3 bases had no gene match. Germline loops: CDR1 KGHSH, CDR2 LQKENI. The CDR3 reads CASSPGTSGLYEQYF. Written as DNA, the CDR3 is TGTGCCAGCTCACCTGGGACTAGCGGGCTCTACGAGCAGTACTTC.

The chain combines TRBV7-9 with TRBJ2-1; 8 nucleotides line up with TRBD1. Germline values: CDR1 SEHNR, CDR2 FQNEAQ (reference sequence). Trimming cost V 4 bases and J 2 bases; bases outside gene matches: 4. This CDR3 has 15 residues. The CDR3 here is CASSSRTGPYNEQFF. The CDR3, as DNA: TGTGCCAGCAGCTCACGGACAGGGCCCTACAATGAGCAGTTCTTC.

The V and J genes are TRBV4-1 and TRBJ1-5; 11 bases agree with TRBD1. The germline V gene has CDR1 MGHRA and CDR2 YSYEKL. The ends lost 0 bases at V and 5 bases at J; junction bases unmatched: 3. The CDR3 has 16 residues. CDR3 in amino acids: CASSQDGTGGYQPQHF. CDR3 nucleotide sequence: TGCGCCAGCAGCCAAGACGGGACAGGGGGATATCAGCCCCAGCATTTT.

The chain combines TRBV28 with TRBJ2-2; a possible D gene is TRBD2 (6 bases). Germline V gives CDR1 MDHEN, CDR2 SYDVKM. V lost 11 bases and J lost 5, with 21 bases in between. This CDR3 contains 15 residues. CDR3 in amino acids: CAGTPSGDGTGELFF. CDR3 DNA sequence: TGTGCCGGCACCCCTTCGGGAGACGGTACCGGGGAGCTGTTTTTT.

This sequence joins TRBV30 and TRBJ2-2; D remains unclear. The germline gives CDR1 GTSNPN, CDR2 SVGIG (reference sequence). This CDR3 comprises 13 residues. V gave up 3 bases and J gave up 6 bases, with 11 bases separating them. CDR3 DNA: TGTGCCTGGAGCCCGAGAGGCGCCGGGGAGCTGTTTTTT. It is translated as CAWSPRGAGELFF. Full variable domain (missing parts from reference TRBV30 and TRBJ2-2): SQTIHQWPATLVQPVGSPLSLECTVEGTSNPNLYWYRQAAGRGLQLLFYSVGIGQISSEVPQNLSASRPQDRQFILSSKKLLLSDSGFYLCAWSPRGAGELFFGEGSRLTVL.

The chain carries TRBV6-6 and TRBJ2-2; 10 bases match TRBD1. Trimming at V came to 6 bases and at J to 5 bases, leaving 6 bases not matched to a gene. The CDR3 consists of 15 residues. Germline values: CDR1 MNHNY, CDR2 SVGAGI (reference sequence). The CDR3 loop reads CASSRDRGTTGELFF. DNA of the CDR3: TGTGCCAGCAGCCGGGACAGGGGCACAACCGGGGAGCTGTTTTTT.

This chain joins TRBV29-1 and TRBJ1-4, with 12 bases that match TRBD1. The CDR3 is 14 amino acids. Trimming at V came to 6 bases and at J to 7 bases, leaving 6 bases not matched to a gene. Germline CDR1 and CDR2: SQVTM and ANQGSEA. The CDR3 nucleotides read TGCAGCGTCCTCGGGACAGGGGGCGGTGAAAAACTGTTTTTT. Its protein product is CSVLGTGGGEKLFF.

The chain joins TRBV5-6 to TRBJ1-1; perhaps TRBD1 as D (6 bases). The CDR3 contains 13 residues. The V end was cut by 7 bases, the J end by 10 bases, with 20 bases between. Germline CDR1 is SGHDT and CDR2 is YYEEEE. CDR3 sequence reads: CASQLLGRGGAFF. CDR3 in DNA: TGTGCCAGCCAACTCTTAGGGAGGGGGGGAGCTTTCTTT.

The CDR3, as DNA: TGCGCCAGCAGGGACAGGGAGATTTCCTACGAGCAGTACTTC. Its protein is CASRDREISYEQYF. V is TRBV10-2 and J is TRBJ2-7; the match to TRBD1 covers 8 bases. V was clipped by 6 bases and J by 1 base; unmatched bases: 5. The germline gives CDR1 WSHSY, CDR2 SAAADI. The CDR3 covers 14 residues.